The TCR beta chain described here comes from a study of blood T cell repertoires in COVID-19. Overall study: The United States, Italy and Spain supplied acute and convalescent COVID-19 samples. The cDNA or gDNA used as material had been derived from T cells, B-cell-depleted T cells, or PBMCs.

The CDR3 contains 14 residues. CDR1 KGHSH and CDR2 LQKENI come from the germline V gene. Trimming removed 2 bases at V and 6 bases at J, with 12 bases between. Authors' analysis steps: Using reference gene primer amplification, nucleated cell counts were estimated. Repertoires were generated with immunoSEQ multiplex PCR, while TCRdb's copy carries only in-frame clones and drops some. The D gene and trimming were derived from the DNA, and the V and J assignments and clone size from that table. The table shows about 240,000 clones, with about nine tenths occurring only once. Sequencing input: peripheral blood. The chain couples TRBV18 to TRBJ2-3, with a weak D call TRBD2 (6 bases). The source is a man aged 55 to 70 who had recovered from COVID-19. The CDR3 nucleotides read TGTGCCAGCTCACCAAACCTAGCGATGGATACGCAGTATTTT. Encoded protein: CASSPNLAMDTQYF.